This is a list of T cell receptor beta chains from one sample in a study of blood T cell repertoires in COVID-19. Using immunoSEQ multiplex PCR, the repertoire was profiled, and TCRdb retains in-frame clones only, with some absent. Of roughly 200,000 clones in the sample, 85% to 90% are singletons; the top ten hold 1.2%. The sample comprised PBMCs or T cells enriched from blood (not recorded which). These receptors were obtained from a man younger than 40 who had recovered from COVID-19. Both conserved end residues are part of each CDR3. A D gene is named only where the DNA matches it firmly. Rows may omit the clone size; those that give it use once, few, many or a size class.

D gene: TRBD1
J gene: TRBJ2-7
V gene: TRBV13
clone size: -
CDR3 DNA: TGTGCCAGCAGATTGACCGGGACAGGGGTCTCCGAGCAGTACTTC
CDR3 protein: CASRLTGTGVSEQYF

D gene: TRBD1
J gene: TRBJ1-4
V gene: TRBV5-1
clone size: -
CDR3 DNA: TGCGCCAGCAGCCCAACAGGGGGCGGCGGCCCAACTAATGAAAAACTGTTTTTT
CDR3 protein: CASSPTGGGGPTNEKLFF

D gene: -
J gene: TRBJ2-1
V gene: TRBV11-2
clone size: -
CDR3 DNA: TGTGCCAGCAGCTTAGATCGGGTAGACAATGAGCAGTTCTTC
CDR3 protein: CASSLDRVDNEQFF

D gene: TRBD2
J gene: TRBJ2-1
V gene: TRBV10-2
clone size: -
CDR3 DNA: TGCGCCAGCAGTCCAACTAGCGGGGGGGAAGTTGAGCAGTTCTTC
CDR3 protein: CASSPTSGGEVEQFF

D gene: -
J gene: TRBJ1-5
V gene: TRBV18
clone size: -
CDR3 DNA: TGTGCCAGCTCGGGGGGGCCGGATCAGCCCCAGCATTTT
CDR3 protein: CASSGGPDQPQHF

D gene: TRBD1
J gene: TRBJ2-5
V gene: TRBV24-1
clone size: -
CDR3 DNA: TGTGCCACCTATGGGACAGGGGTCCAGTACTTC
CDR3 protein: CATYGTGVQYF

D gene: TRBD1
J gene: TRBJ1-1
V gene: TRBV15
clone size: -
CDR3 DNA: TGTGCCACCAGCAGAGACTGGACAGGGAAAGTTTTCTTT
CDR3 protein: CATSRDWTGKVFF

D gene: -
J gene: TRBJ2-3
V gene: TRBV11-2
clone size: -
CDR3 DNA: TGTGCCAGCAGCGCTAGTCGGGGGGCGGGTACGCAGTATTTT
CDR3 protein: CASSASRGAGTQYF

D gene: -
J gene: TRBJ2-6
V gene: TRBV28
clone size: -
CDR3 DNA: TGTGCCAGCAGTTTATACGGGTCTGGGGCCAACGTCCTGACTTTC
CDR3 protein: CASSLYGSGANVLTF

D gene: TRBD1
J gene: TRBJ2-2
V gene: TRBV14
clone size: -
CDR3 DNA: TGTGCCAGCAGCAACAGGGGAAGTACCGGGGAGCTGTTTTTT
CDR3 protein: CASSNRGSTGELFF

D gene: TRBD2
J gene: TRBJ2-3
V gene: TRBV29-1
clone size: -
CDR3 DNA: TGCAGCGTTGAAGTCCTGGGACTAGCGGGAAGCACAGATACGCAGTATTTT
CDR3 protein: CSVEVLGLAGSTDTQYF

D gene: -
J gene: TRBJ1-4
V gene: TRBV5-6
clone size: -
CDR3 DNA: TGTGCCAGCAGCCGCCCGACAGCCGCAACTAATGAAAAACTGTTTTTT
CDR3 protein: CASSRPTAATNEKLFF

D gene: TRBD2
J gene: TRBJ2-1
V gene: TRBV3-1/TRBV3-2
clone size: -
CDR3 DNA: TGTGCCAGCAGCCAAGCGGGACTAGCGGCCCATGAGCAGTTCTTC
CDR3 protein: CASSQAGLAAHEQFF

D gene: TRBD1
J gene: TRBJ1-6
V gene: TRBV28
clone size: -
CDR3 DNA: TGTGCCAGCAGTTCTAGACAGGGTTCCGCTTTATCACCCCTCCACTTT
CDR3 protein: CASSSRQGSALSPLHF

D gene: -
J gene: TRBJ1-2
V gene: TRBV5-1
clone size: -
CDR3 DNA: TGCGCCAGCAGCCTCGTTCTGGGGGGAAAGGGCTACACCTTC
CDR3 protein: CASSLVLGGKGYTF

D gene: TRBD2
J gene: TRBJ2-4
V gene: TRBV5-8
clone size: -
CDR3 DNA: TGTGCCAGCAGTCCAAGGACTAGCGGGAGCAAAAACATTCAGTACTTC
CDR3 protein: CASSPRTSGSKNIQYF

D gene: TRBD2
J gene: TRBJ2-7
V gene: TRBV27
clone size: -
CDR3 DNA: TGTGCCAGCAGTTTCAGGGCTAGCGGAGCTAGGGAGCAGTACTTC
CDR3 protein: CASSFRASGAREQYF

D gene: -
J gene: TRBJ1-4
V gene: TRBV4-3
clone size: -
CDR3 DNA: TGCGCCAGCAGCCAAGAGTCAGTGCCGAATGAAAAACTGTTTTTT
CDR3 protein: CASSQESVPNEKLFF

D gene: -
J gene: TRBJ1-5
V gene: TRBV7-6
clone size: -
CDR3 DNA: TGTGCCAGCAGCTTATCGGACAGCAGCAATCAGCCCCAGCATTTT
CDR3 protein: CASSLSDSSNQPQHF

D gene: TRBD2
J gene: TRBJ2-1
V gene: TRBV5-4
clone size: -
CDR3 DNA: TGTGCCAGCAGCTCGGGGACTAGCGGGATCTACAATGAGCAGTTCTTC
CDR3 protein: CASSSGTSGIYNEQFF

D gene: TRBD2
J gene: TRBJ2-1
V gene: TRBV6-4
clone size: -
CDR3 DNA: TGTGCCAGCAGCTATAGCGGGGGGGCGTGGAATGAGCAGTTCTTC
CDR3 protein: CASSYSGGAWNEQFF

D gene: TRBD1
J gene: TRBJ2-1
V gene: TRBV28
clone size: -
CDR3 DNA: TGTGCCAGCGGTCGGGACAGGGGAAATGAGCAGTTCTTC
CDR3 protein: CASGRDRGNEQFF

D gene: TRBD2
J gene: TRBJ2-1
V gene: TRBV6-2/TRBV6-3
clone size: -
CDR3 DNA: TGTGCCAGCAGTTACAGGACTAGCGGGACCTACAATGAGCAGTTCTTC
CDR3 protein: CASSYRTSGTYNEQFF

D gene: -
J gene: TRBJ2-7
V gene: TRBV10-1
clone size: few
CDR3 DNA: TGCGCCAGCACCTTAAAAACACGGACAGCCTACGAGCAGTACTTC
CDR3 protein: CASTLKTRTAYEQYF

D gene: -
J gene: TRBJ1-2
V gene: TRBV5-6
clone size: few
CDR3 DNA: TGTGCCAGCAGCTTGATGGCGGGGCTTCAGTATGGCTACACCTTC
CDR3 protein: CASSLMAGLQYGYTF

D gene: -
J gene: TRBJ2-7
V gene: TRBV6-2/TRBV6-3
clone size: -
CDR3 DNA: TGTGCCAGCAGCCTCCGGGGTAGGTCCTACGAGCAGTACTTC
CDR3 protein: CASSLRGRSYEQYF

D gene: -
J gene: TRBJ2-3
V gene: TRBV29-1
clone size: once
CDR3 DNA: TGCAGCGTTGCAGGGATAAACACAGATACGCAGTATTTT
CDR3 protein: CSVAGINTDTQYF

D gene: -
J gene: TRBJ1-1
V gene: TRBV14
clone size: -
CDR3 DNA: TGTGCCAGCAGCCCTCGGGGAGCGAACACTGAAGCTTTCTTT
CDR3 protein: CASSPRGANTEAFF

D gene: -
J gene: TRBJ2-3
V gene: TRBV4-1
clone size: -
CDR3 DNA: TGCGCCAGCAGCCAAGGGGCCGCAGATACGCAGTATTTT
CDR3 protein: CASSQGAADTQYF

D gene: TRBD1
J gene: TRBJ2-7
V gene: TRBV10-2
clone size: -
CDR3 DNA: TGCGCCAGCAGGAGGGGACAGGTCTCCTACGAGCAGTACTTC
CDR3 protein: CASRRGQVSYEQYF

D gene: -
J gene: TRBJ1-2
V gene: TRBV7-2
clone size: -
CDR3 DNA: TGTGCCAGCAGCCCAAATTCGGGGGTAAACTATGGCTACACCTTC
CDR3 protein: CASSPNSGVNYGYTF

D gene: TRBD2
J gene: TRBJ2-1
V gene: TRBV27
clone size: few
CDR3 DNA: TGTGCCAGCAGAATACTAGCGGGAGAATACAATGAGCAGTTCTTC
CDR3 protein: CASRILAGEYNEQFF

D gene: -
J gene: TRBJ2-7
V gene: TRBV11-2
clone size: -
CDR3 DNA: TGTGCCAGCAGCCCCCGCCTCACTAGAGCCACGTACGAGCAGTACTTC
CDR3 protein: CASSPRLTRATYEQYF

D gene: -
J gene: TRBJ2-1
V gene: TRBV4-3
clone size: -
CDR3 DNA: TGCGCCAGCAGCCAAGGGTTCGGGAGCACCTACAATGAGCAGTTCTTC
CDR3 protein: CASSQGFGSTYNEQFF

D gene: TRBD1
J gene: TRBJ2-2
V gene: TRBV7-9
clone size: -
CDR3 DNA: TGTGCCAGCAGCTTAAGGCCCCGGGACAGGGGGCACACCGGGGAGCTGTTTTTT
CDR3 protein: CASSLRPRDRGHTGELFF

D gene: TRBD2
J gene: TRBJ2-2
V gene: TRBV29-1
clone size: few
CDR3 DNA: TGCAGCGTACCCGGAGTAGCGGGGGGGCCCGGGGAGCTGTTTTTT
CDR3 protein: CSVPGVAGGPGELFF

D gene: -
J gene: TRBJ2-7
V gene: TRBV4-1
clone size: once
CDR3 DNA: TGCGCCAGCAGCCAAGACCATCCCCTCGGTATGGAGCAGTACTTC
CDR3 protein: CASSQDHPLGMEQYF

D gene: TRBD2
J gene: TRBJ2-1
V gene: TRBV2
clone size: -
CDR3 DNA: TGTGCCACCGGCCCGGGACTAGCTAGCTACAATGAGCAGTTCTTC
CDR3 protein: CATGPGLASYNEQFF

D gene: -
J gene: TRBJ2-1
V gene: TRBV7-8
clone size: -
CDR3 DNA: TGTGCCAGCAGCTTAGGACTCAACAATGAGCAGTTCTTC
CDR3 protein: CASSLGLNNEQFF

D gene: -
J gene: TRBJ1-5
V gene: TRBV7-8
clone size: -
CDR3 DNA: TGTGCCAGCAGCTTTGGGCGTTATAGCAATCAGCCCCAGCATTTT
CDR3 protein: CASSFGRYSNQPQHF

D gene: TRBD2
J gene: TRBJ2-7
V gene: TRBV9
clone size: once
CDR3 DNA: TGTGCCAGCAGCGCACTAGCGGGCGAGCAGTACTTC
CDR3 protein: CASSALAGEQYF